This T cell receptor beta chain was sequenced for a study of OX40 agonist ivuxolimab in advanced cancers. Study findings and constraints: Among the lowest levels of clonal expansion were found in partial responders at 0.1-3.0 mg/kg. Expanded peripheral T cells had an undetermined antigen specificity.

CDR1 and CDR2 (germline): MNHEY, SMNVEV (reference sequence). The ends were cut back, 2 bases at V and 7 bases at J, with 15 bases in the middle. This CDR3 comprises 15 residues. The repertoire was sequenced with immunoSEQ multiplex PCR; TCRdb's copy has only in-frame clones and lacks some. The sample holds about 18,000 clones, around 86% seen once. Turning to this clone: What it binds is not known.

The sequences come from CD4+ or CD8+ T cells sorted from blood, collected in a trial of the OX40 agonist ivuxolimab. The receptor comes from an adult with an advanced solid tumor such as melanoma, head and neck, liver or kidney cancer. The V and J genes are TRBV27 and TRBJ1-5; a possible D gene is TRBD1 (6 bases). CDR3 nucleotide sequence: TGTGCCAGCAGTTTAGGTGGCAGGGGAACGCAGCCCCAGCATTTT. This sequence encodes CASSLGGRGTQPQHF.